This record covers a single T cell receptor (gamma chain). The target antigen is unknown. After alphabeta T cell depletion, CD3+ Vdelta1+ Vdelta2- thymocytes were sorted. Between about 96% and 99.6% of sorted thymocytes were Vdelta1+. This entry comes from a study of Vδ1+ human thymocytes. Extracted RNA was reverse transcribed into cDNA. The CDR3 regions were amplified by multiplex PCR from V-gene primers to a constant-region primer. TCRdb fed the multiplex PCR reads to CATT. This sample yields tens of thousands of gamma-chain clones, of which 20% to 25% are seen a single time; roughly 2% belongs to the top ten. Germline trimming cut 0 bases from V and 1 base from J; bases unmatched to any gene: 12. There are 17 residues in the CDR3. Germline V gene sequence: CDR1 VENAVY, CDR2 YDSYNSRV. Overall study findings and caveats: Around 20% of thymic delta-chain sequences were Vdelta2, with few Vdelta3, unlike blood Vdelta1+ controls. In the thymus, TRG and TRD repertoires looked highly polyclonal with Gaussian CDR3 lengths.

The sequence was obtained from a girl under three years old who had congenital heart surgery. This chain uses TRGV8 with TRGJ1 or TRGJ2. The sequencing input was Vdelta1+ gamma-delta thymocytes from the thymus. Subset specified: FACS-sorted CD3+ TCRalphabeta- TCRVdelta1+ TCRVdelta2- thymocytes. CDR3 in amino acids: CATWDRRPKDNYYKKLF. CDR3 in DNA: TGTGCCACCTGGGATAGGCGCCCCAAGGACAATTATTATAAGAAACTCTTT.